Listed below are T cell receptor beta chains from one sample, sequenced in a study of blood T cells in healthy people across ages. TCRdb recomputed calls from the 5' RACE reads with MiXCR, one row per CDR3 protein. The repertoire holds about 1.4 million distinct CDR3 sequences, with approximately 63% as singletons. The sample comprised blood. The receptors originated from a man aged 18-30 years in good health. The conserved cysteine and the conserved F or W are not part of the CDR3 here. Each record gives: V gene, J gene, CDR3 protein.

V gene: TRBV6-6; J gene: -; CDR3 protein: ASQRQINSYEQY
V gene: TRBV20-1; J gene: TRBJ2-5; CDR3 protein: SARGVSGGGFSETQY
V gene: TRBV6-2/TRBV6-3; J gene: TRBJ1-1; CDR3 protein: ASSYSETGEAF
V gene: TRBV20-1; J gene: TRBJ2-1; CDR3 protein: SARSPTRGQTDEQF
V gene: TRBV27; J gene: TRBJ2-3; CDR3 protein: ASSLGWAGDGDTQY
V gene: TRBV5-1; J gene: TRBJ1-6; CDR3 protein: ASSLAGGSGPAGTPLH
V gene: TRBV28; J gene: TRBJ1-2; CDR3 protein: ASSAPGPYYGYT
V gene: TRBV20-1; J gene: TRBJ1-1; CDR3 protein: SASWGKGNTEAF
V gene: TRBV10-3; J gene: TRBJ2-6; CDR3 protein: AISEKLIRVPGANVLT
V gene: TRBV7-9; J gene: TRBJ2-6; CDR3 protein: ASRRAAISGANVLT
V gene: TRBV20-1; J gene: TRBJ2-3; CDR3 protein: SARDYSGRRDTQY
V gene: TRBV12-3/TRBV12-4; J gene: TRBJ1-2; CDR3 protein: ASRPPQGYYT
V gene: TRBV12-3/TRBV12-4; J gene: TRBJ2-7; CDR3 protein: ASLPGTGSYEQY
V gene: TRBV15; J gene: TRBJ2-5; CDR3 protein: ATSRSRDPQETQY
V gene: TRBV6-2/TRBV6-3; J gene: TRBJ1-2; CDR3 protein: ASSYGASGYT
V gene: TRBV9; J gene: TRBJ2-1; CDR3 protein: ASSADSFPQF
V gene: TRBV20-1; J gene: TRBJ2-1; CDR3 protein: SLKRRLAGGEQF
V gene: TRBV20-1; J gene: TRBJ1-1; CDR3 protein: SAPGGIGTEAF
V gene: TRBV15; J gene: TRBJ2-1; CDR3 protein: ATSRSLGDVYNEQF
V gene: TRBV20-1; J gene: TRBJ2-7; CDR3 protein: SARDRRGSSYEQY
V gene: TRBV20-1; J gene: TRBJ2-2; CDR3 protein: SARDSRGGDTGELF
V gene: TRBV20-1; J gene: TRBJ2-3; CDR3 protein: SASNKSGSRTDTQY
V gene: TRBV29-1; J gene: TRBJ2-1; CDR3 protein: SVLKSPNEQF
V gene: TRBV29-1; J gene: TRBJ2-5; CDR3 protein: SVERSFEY